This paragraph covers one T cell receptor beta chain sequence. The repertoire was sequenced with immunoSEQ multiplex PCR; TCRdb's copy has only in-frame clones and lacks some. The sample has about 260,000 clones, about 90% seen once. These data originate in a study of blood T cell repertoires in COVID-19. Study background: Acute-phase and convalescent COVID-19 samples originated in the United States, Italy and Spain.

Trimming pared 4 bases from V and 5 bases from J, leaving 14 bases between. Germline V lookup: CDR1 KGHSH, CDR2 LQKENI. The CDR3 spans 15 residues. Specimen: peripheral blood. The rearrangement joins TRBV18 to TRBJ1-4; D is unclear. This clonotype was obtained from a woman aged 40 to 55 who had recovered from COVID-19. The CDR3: CASSRSEATNEKLFF. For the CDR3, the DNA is TGTGCCAGCTCACGAAGTGAGGCGACGAATGAAAAACTGTTTTTT.